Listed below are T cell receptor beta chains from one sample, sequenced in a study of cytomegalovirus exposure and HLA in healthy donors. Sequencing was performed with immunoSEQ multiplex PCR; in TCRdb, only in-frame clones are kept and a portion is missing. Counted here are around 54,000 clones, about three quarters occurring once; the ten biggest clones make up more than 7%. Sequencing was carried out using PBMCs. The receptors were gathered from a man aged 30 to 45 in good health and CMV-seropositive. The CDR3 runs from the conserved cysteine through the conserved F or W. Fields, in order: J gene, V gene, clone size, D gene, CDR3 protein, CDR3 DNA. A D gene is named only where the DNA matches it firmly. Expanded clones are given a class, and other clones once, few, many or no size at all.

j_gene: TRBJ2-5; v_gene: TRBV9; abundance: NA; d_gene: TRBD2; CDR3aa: CASSVAGRDETQYF; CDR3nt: TGTGCCAGCAGCGTAGCGGGGAGGGATGAGACCCAGTACTTC
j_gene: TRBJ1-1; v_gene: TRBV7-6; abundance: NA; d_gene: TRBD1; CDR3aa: CASSLGQGEAFF; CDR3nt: TGTGCCAGCAGCCTGGGACAGGGTGAAGCTTTCTTT
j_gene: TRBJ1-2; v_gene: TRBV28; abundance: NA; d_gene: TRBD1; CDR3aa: CASSPGTGKGYGYTF; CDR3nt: TGTGCCAGCAGCCCTGGGACAGGGAAGGGCTATGGCTACACCTTC
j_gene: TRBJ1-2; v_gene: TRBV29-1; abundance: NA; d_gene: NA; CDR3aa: CSATGGRLYGYTF; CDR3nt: TGCAGCGCCACGGGGGGCCGGCTCTATGGCTACACCTTC
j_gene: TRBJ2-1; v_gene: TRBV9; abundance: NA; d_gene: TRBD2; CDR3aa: CASSVGGGGREQFF; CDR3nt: TGTGCCAGCAGCGTAGGCGGGGGGGGCCGGGAGCAGTTCTTC
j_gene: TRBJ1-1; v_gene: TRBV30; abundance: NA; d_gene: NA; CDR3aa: CAWNPVSTEAFF; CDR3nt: TGTGCCTGGAACCCAGTAAGCACTGAAGCTTTCTTT
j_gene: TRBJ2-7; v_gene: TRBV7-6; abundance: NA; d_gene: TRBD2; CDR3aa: CASSLVQRGSFATSYEQYF; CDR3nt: TGTGCCAGCAGCTTAGTTCAGCGGGGCAGCTTTGCGACTTCTTACGAGCAGTACTTC
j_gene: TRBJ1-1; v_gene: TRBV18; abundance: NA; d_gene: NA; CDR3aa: CASSPVQGLYREAFF; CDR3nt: TGTGCCAGCTCACCGGTGCAGGGACTATACCGTGAAGCTTTCTTT
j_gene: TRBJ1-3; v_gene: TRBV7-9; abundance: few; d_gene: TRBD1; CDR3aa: CASSGTGGSNTIYF; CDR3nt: TGTGCCAGCAGTGGGACAGGGGGATCAAACACCATATATTTT
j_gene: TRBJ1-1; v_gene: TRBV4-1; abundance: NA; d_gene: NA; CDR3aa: CASSHGMAGLMNTEAFF; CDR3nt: TGCGCCAGCAGCCATGGTATGGCAGGGCTCATGAACACTGAAGCTTTCTTT
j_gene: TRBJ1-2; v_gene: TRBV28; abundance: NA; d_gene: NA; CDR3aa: CASSLPGISEAVPNYGYTF; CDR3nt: TGTGCCAGCAGTTTACCCGGGATCTCAGAAGCGGTTCCTAACTATGGCTACACCTTC
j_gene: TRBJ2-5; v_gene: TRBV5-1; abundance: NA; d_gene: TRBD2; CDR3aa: CASSLGLAGGNQETQYF; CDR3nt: TGCGCCAGCAGCTTAGGACTAGCGGGGGGGAACCAAGAGACCCAGTACTTC
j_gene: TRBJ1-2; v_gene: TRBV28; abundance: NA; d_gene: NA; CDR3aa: CATGAGVPNYGYTF; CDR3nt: TGTGCCACCGGGGCAGGGGTCCCGAACTATGGCTACACCTTC
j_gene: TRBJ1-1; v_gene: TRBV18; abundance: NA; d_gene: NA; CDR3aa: CASSTYRVRTEAFF; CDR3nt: TGTGCCAGCTCAACTTACAGGGTAAGGACTGAAGCTTTCTTT
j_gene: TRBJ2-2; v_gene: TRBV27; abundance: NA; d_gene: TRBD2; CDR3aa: CASSFLSVAGDTGELFF; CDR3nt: TGTGCCAGCAGTTTCTTGTCGGTAGCGGGGGACACCGGGGAGCTGTTTTTT
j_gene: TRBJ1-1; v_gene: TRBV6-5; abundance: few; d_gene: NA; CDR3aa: CASSYGAGVNTEAFF; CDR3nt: TGTGCCAGCAGTTACGGAGCAGGGGTAAACACTGAAGCTTTCTTT
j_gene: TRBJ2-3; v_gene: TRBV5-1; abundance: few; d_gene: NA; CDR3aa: CASSLEGDTQYF; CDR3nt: TGCGCCAGCAGCTTGGAGGGGGATACGCAGTATTTT
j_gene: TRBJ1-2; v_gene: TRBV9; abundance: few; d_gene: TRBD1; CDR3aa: CASSGGQGSFYYGYTF; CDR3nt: TGTGCCAGCAGCGGGGGACAGGGCTCCTTCTACTATGGCTACACCTTC
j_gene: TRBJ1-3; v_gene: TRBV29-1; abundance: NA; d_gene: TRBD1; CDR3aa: CSVTGTGAGNTIYF; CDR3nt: TGCAGCGTCACCGGGACAGGGGCTGGAAACACCATATATTTT
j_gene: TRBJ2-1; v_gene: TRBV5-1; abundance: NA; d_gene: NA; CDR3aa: CASSTPTGYIYNEQFF; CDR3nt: TGCGCCAGCAGCACCCCCACAGGGTATATCTACAATGAGCAGTTCTTC
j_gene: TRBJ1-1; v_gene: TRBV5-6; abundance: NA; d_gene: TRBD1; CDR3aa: CASSSTGQGLEAFF; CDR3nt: TGTGCCAGCAGCTCGACAGGACAGGGGTTAGAAGCTTTCTTT
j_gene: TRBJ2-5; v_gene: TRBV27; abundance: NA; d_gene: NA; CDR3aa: CASSLPKRQEPQETQYF; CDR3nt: TGTGCCAGCAGTTTACCTAAACGACAGGAGCCACAAGAGACCCAGTACTTC
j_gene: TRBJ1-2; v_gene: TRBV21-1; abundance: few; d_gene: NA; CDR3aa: CASSKFPHRYDYGYTF; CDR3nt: TGTGCCAGCAGCAAATTCCCCCACAGGTACGACTATGGCTACACCTTC
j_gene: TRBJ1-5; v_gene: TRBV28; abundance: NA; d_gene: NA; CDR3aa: CASKGKTFQPQHF; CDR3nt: TGTGCCAGCAAGGGGAAAACATTTCAGCCCCAGCATTTT
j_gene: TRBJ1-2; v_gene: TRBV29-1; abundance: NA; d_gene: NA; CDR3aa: CSVGEGNYGYTF; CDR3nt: TGCAGCGTTGGGGAGGGGAACTATGGCTACACCTTC
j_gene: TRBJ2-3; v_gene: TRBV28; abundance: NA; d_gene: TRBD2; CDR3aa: CASSLSPSGGPTDTQYF; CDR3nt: TGTGCCAGCAGTTTATCGCCTAGCGGGGGACCCACAGATACGCAGTATTTT
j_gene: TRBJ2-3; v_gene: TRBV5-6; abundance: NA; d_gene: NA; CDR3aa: CASRGGLRSTDTQYF; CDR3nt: TGTGCCAGCAGGGGGGGACTCCGGAGCACAGATACGCAGTATTTT
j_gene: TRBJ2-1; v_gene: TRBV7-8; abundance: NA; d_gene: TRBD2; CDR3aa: CASSLQRGGVPSSYNEQFF; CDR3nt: TGTGCCAGCAGCTTACAGCGGGGGGGCGTCCCTAGCTCCTACAATGAGCAGTTCTTC
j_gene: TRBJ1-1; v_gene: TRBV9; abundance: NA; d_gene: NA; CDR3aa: CASSPSAGAFTEAFF; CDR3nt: TGTGCCAGCAGCCCCTCGGCGGGGGCGTTCACTGAAGCTTTCTTT
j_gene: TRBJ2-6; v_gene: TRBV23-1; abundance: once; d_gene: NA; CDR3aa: CASSQSGLRRGANVLTF; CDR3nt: TGCGCCAGCAGTCAATCAGGCCTCCGGAGGGGGGCCAACGTCCTGACTTTC
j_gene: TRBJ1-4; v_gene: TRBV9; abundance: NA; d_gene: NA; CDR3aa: CASSPPLQGMNEKLFF; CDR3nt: TGTGCCAGCAGCCCACCGCTACAGGGTATGAATGAAAAACTGTTTTTT
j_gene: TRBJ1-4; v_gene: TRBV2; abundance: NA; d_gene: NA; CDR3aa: CASSVGKLFF; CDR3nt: TGTGCCAGCAGTGTCGGGAAACTGTTTTTT
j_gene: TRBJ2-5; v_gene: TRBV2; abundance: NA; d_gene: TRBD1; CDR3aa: CASSEDRTQETQYF; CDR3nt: TGTGCCAGCAGTGAGGACAGGACCCAAGAGACCCAGTACTTC
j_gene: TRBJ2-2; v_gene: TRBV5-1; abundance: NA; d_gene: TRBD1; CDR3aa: CASIRDRNTGELFF; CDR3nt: TGCGCCAGCATAAGGGACAGAAACACCGGGGAGCTGTTTTTT
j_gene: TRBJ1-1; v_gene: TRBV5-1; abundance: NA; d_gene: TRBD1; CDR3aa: CASSLNAGTGNTEAFF; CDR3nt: TGCGCCAGCAGCCTCAATGCCGGGACAGGGAACACTGAAGCTTTCTTT
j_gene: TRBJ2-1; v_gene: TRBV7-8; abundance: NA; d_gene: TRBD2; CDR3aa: CASSLVPGTSGVYNEQFF; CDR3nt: TGTGCCAGCAGCTTAGTTCCCGGGACTAGCGGGGTGTACAATGAGCAGTTCTTC
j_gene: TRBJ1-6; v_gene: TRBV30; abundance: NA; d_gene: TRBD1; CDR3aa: CAWRPWTGGSVPHF; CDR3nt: TGTGCCTGGAGACCCTGGACAGGGGGCTCAGTTCCCCACTTT
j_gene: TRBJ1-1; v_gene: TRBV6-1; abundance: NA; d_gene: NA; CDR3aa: CASRWGVGTEAFF; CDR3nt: TGTGCCAGCAGATGGGGGGTTGGCACTGAAGCTTTCTTT
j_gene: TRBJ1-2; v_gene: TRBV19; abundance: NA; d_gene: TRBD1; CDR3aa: CASSIAGTGGHYGYTF; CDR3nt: TGTGCCAGTAGTATCGCCGGGACAGGGGGACACTATGGCTACACCTTC
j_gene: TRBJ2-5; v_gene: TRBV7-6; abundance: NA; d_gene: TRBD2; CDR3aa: CASSQTSGGVQETQYF; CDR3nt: TGTGCCAGCAGCCAGACTAGCGGGGGAGTACAAGAGACCCAGTACTTC
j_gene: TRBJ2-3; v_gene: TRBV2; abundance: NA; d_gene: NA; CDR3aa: CASSERVSSTDTQYF; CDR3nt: TGTGCCAGCAGTGAGAGGGTTTCGAGTACAGATACGCAGTATTTT
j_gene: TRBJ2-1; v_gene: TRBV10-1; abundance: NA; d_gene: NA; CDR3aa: CASSEWSGDNEQFF; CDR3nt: TGCGCCAGCAGTGAGTGGTCAGGGGACAATGAGCAGTTCTTC
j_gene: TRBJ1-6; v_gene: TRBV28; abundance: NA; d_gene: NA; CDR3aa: CASSRLQGANSPLHF; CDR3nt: TGTGCCAGCAGTAGATTACAGGGAGCAAATTCACCCCTCCACTTT
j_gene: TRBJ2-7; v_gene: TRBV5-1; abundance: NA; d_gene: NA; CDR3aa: CASSLDRYYEQYF; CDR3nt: TGCGCCAGCAGCTTGGACAGATACTACGAGCAGTACTTC
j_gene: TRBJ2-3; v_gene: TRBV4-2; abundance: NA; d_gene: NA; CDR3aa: CASSQESGEPPDTQYF; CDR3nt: TGTGCCAGCAGCCAAGAGTCGGGGGAGCCCCCAGATACGCAGTATTTT
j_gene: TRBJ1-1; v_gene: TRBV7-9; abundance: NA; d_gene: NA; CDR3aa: CASSLAVMNTEAFF; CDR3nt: TGTGCCAGCAGCTTAGCCGTTATGAACACTGAAGCTTTCTTT
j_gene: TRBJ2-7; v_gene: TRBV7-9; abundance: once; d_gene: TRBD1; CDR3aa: CASSFSRDRVSYYEQYF; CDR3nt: TGTGCCAGCAGCTTTTCTAGGGACAGAGTTTCGTACTACGAGCAGTACTTC
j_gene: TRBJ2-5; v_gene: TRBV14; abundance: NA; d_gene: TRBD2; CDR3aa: CASSQGRLAGMETQYF; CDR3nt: TGTGCCAGCAGCCAAGGTCGCCTAGCGGGGATGGAGACCCAGTACTTC
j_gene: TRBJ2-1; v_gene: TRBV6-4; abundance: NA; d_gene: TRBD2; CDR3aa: CASSPTSGGYNEQFF; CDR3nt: TGTGCCAGCAGTCCAACTAGCGGGGGCTACAATGAGCAGTTCTTC
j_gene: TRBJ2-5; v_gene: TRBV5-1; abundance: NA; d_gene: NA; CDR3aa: CASSRRPGVAETQYF; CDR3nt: TGCGCCAGCAGCAGGAGGCCAGGGGTAGCAGAGACCCAGTACTTC
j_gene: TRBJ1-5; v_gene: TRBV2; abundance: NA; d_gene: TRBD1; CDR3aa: CASSDARGRANQPQHF; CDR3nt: TGTGCCAGCAGTGACGCCAGGGGGCGAGCAAATCAGCCCCAGCATTTT
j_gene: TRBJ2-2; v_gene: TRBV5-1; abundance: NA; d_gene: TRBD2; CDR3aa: CASSLGGGLNTGELFF; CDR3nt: TGCGCCAGCAGCTTAGGCGGGGGGTTGAACACCGGGGAGCTGTTTTTT
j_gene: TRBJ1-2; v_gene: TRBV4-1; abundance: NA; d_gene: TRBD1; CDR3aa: CASSRTSDPGQGGYTF; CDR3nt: TGCGCCAGCAGCAGAACGAGCGACCCGGGACAGGGTGGCTACACCTTC
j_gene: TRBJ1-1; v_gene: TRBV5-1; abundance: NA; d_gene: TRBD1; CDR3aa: CASSFWTGATEAFF; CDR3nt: TGCGCCAGCTCGTTTTGGACAGGGGCCACTGAAGCTTTCTTT